The T cell receptor (beta chain) under discussion was sequenced for a study of blood T cell repertoires in COVID-19. Study background: The United States, Italy and Spain supplied acute and convalescent COVID-19 samples. Sample material is recorded as cDNA or gDNA derived from T cells, B-cell-depleted T cells, or PBMCs.

Methods used by the authors: Amplification of reference gene primers was used by the study to estimate nucleated cell counts. The repertoire was sequenced with immunoSEQ multiplex PCR; TCRdb's copy has only in-frame clones and lacks some. V, J and clone size are taken as reported in that table, and D and trimming were inferred from the DNA itself. The repertoire holds roughly 100,000 clones, with about 80% as singletons. CDR3 length: 19 residues. V trimming: 3 bases; J trimming: 2 bases; junction bases outside the gene matches: 15. The germline CDR1 and CDR2 sequences are MNHNS and SASEGT. The specimen sequenced was peripheral blood. The clonotype comes from a man in his sixties with acute or convalescent COVID-19. The V gene is TRBV6-1, the J gene TRBJ2-3; 9 positions match TRBD2. The DNA of the CDR3 is TGTGCCAGCAGTGAGCCTTTTACTCAGGGACTAGCAGACACAGATACGCAGTATTTT. Its translation is CASSEPFTQGLADTDTQYF.